A selection of T cell receptor beta chains follows, all from one sample in a study of tumor and adjacent non-tumor tissue in lung cancer. TCRdb passed the multiplex PCR reads through MiXCR, listing each CDR3 protein once. The repertoire holds over 35,000 distinct CDR3 sequences, with over 55% as singletons. Sample: distant non-tumor lung tissue. The receptors shown here come from a man aged 45-65 years with non-small cell lung cancer. The CDR3 runs from the conserved cysteine through the conserved F or W. The D gene is left open where the match is weak. A row's size may be missing; if present it is once, few, many or a size class.

clone size: many; D gene: TRBD1; V gene: TRBV20-1; J gene: TRBJ1-5; CDR3 protein: CSAPEGGTGGDQPQHF; CDR3 DNA: TGCAGTGCTCCAGAAGGAGGGACAGGGGGCGATCAGCCCCAGCATTTT
clone size: many; D gene: -; V gene: TRBV12-3/TRBV12-4; J gene: TRBJ2-1; CDR3 protein: CASSPSWSSYNEQFF; CDR3 DNA: TGTGCCAGCAGCCCAAGCTGGAGCTCCTACAATGAGCAGTTCTTC
clone size: medium-sized; D gene: -; V gene: TRBV10-1; J gene: TRBJ2-2; CDR3 protein: CASSEQDTGELFF; CDR3 DNA: TGCGCCAGCAGTGAACAGGACACCGGGGAGCTGTTTTTT
clone size: -; D gene: -; V gene: TRBV6-1; J gene: TRBJ2-7; CDR3 protein: CVSRPGGYEQYF; CDR3 DNA: TGTGTCAGCAGACCCGGCGGATACGAGCAGTACTTC
clone size: -; D gene: TRBD1; V gene: TRBV11-2; J gene: TRBJ1-2; CDR3 protein: CASSSAGTGGINGYTF; CDR3 DNA: TGTGCCAGCAGCTCTGCCGGGACAGGGGGCATCAATGGCTACACCTTC
clone size: -; D gene: -; V gene: TRBV5-6; J gene: TRBJ2-1; CDR3 protein: CASSWARGSTTSYNKQFF; CDR3 DNA: TGTGCCAGCAGCTGGGCCAGGGGTAGCACCACCTCCTACAATAAGCAGTTCTTC
clone size: many; D gene: -; V gene: TRBV10-3; J gene: TRBJ2-3; CDR3 protein: CAISGLTGGQNTQYF; CDR3 DNA: TGTGCCATCAGTGGTTTGACAGGAGGACAAAATACGCAGTATTTT
clone size: few; D gene: -; V gene: TRBV7-9; J gene: TRBJ1-2; CDR3 protein: CASSLDQGLWQGTLYGYTF; CDR3 DNA: TGTGCCAGCAGCTTAGACCAAGGGCTATGGCAGGGAACGTTATATGGTTACACCTTC
clone size: -; D gene: -; V gene: TRBV29-1; J gene: TRBJ1-5; CDR3 protein: CSVDGKSTDTQHF; CDR3 DNA: TGCAGCGTTGATGGCAAGAGCACAGATACGCAGCATTTT
clone size: few; D gene: -; V gene: TRBV5-1; J gene: TRBJ1-1; CDR3 protein: CASSGGSLNTEAFF; CDR3 DNA: TGCGCCAGCAGTGGGGGGTCGTTGAACACTGAAGCTTTCTTT
clone size: -; D gene: TRBD2; V gene: TRBV4-1; J gene: TRBJ2-5; CDR3 protein: CISSRRTSGRGGVGYQETQYF; CDR3 DNA: TGCATCAGCAGCCGAAGGACTAGCGGGAGAGGGGGGGTGGGATACCAAGAGACCCAGTACTTC